The 9 T cell receptor beta chains presented below share a single source sample, sequenced in a study of identical twins. TCRdb ran MiXCR on the 5' RACE reads and lists one entry per CDR3 protein. The sample includes fewer than 550,000 distinct CDR3 sequences, around 15% of them seen just once. The same sample was also used in a study of yellow fever vaccine responses in identical twins.

Sequenced: CD4+ T cells sorted from blood. These receptors originate from a woman between 18 and 29 years old in good health.

The rearrangement joins TRBV18 to TRBJ2-1; unclear D gene. CDR1 is KGHSH and CDR2 is LQKENI in the germline V gene. The V end lost 6 bases, the J end lost 0 bases, and 27 bases lay between the germline ends. CDR3 length equals 20 residues. The CDR3 is CASSSLFGSPPESSYNEQFF. The CDR3 nucleotides read TGTGCCAGCTCTTCCCTGTTTGGCTCACCCCCGGAAAGCTCCTACAATGAGCAGTTCTTC.

This clonotype has more than one count but fewer than ten. In DNA form, the CDR3 reads TGCAGTGCTAGGTCAGGGGCCCCCTACGAGCAGTACTTC. It encodes CSARSGAPYEQYF. V and J are TRBV20-1 and TRBJ2-7; D possibly corresponds to TRBD1 (6 bases). Looked up from germline, CDR1 is DFQATT and CDR2 is SNEGSKA (reference sequence). Trimming shortened V by 3 bases and J by 2 bases, and 11 bases separated the two germline ends. The CDR3 runs 13 residues.

This clonotype turned up a few times. The chain combines TRBV15 with TRBJ2-4; 8 nucleotides line up with TRBD1. V lost 5 bases to trimming and J lost 6 bases; unmatched junction nucleotides: 12. The length of the CDR3 is 16 residues. Germline assignment: CDR1 LNHNV and CDR2 YYDKDF (reference sequence). The CDR3 nucleotides read TGTGCCACCAGCCCTACAGACAGGGGCCAGCGAAACATTCAGTACTTC. As protein: CATSPTDRGQRNIQYF.

This clonotype was detected a few times. The J gene is TRBJ2-1, the V gene TRBV4-1; D perhaps matches TRBD1 (6 bases). V dropped 3 bases and J dropped 3 bases, with 15 bases sitting between them. The CDR3 loop spans 16 amino acids. Germline CDR1 reads MGHRA; CDR2 reads YSYEKL. The CDR3 DNA reads TGCGCCAGCAGCCACGCAACAGACAGGCTCTACAATGAGCAGTTCTTC. Translated, it gives CASSHATDRLYNEQFF.

The chain links TRBV4-3 to TRBJ2-7; no clear D gene. There are 12 residues in the CDR3. V was shortened by 4 bases and J by 4 bases, with 8 bases between the two germline ends. Germline V gives CDR1 LGHNA, CDR2 YSLEER. The CDR3 protein is CASSRSIYEQYF. The CDR3 DNA reads as TGCGCCAGCAGCCGAAGTATTTACGAGCAGTACTTC.

This clonotype was detected a few times. The chain employs TRBV7-9 and TRBJ2-1, with TRBD2 matching over 8 bases. The CDR3 is 15 residues long. J lost 7 bases, V lost 1 base, and 6 bases had no gene match. Per the germline V gene, CDR1 is SEHNR and CDR2 is FQNEAQ (reference sequence). The CDR3 region is CASSLGAGVGNEQFF. The CDR3 bases are TGTGCCAGCAGCTTAGGAGCGGGAGTCGGGAATGAGCAGTTCTTC.

The chain recombines TRBV6-1 with TRBJ1-2; possible D gene TRBD1, 5 bases. V dropped 6 bases and J dropped 3 bases, with 17 bases sitting between them. In germline, CDR1 is MNHNS, CDR2 SASEGT. This CDR3 is 15 amino acids long. This CDR3 is CASSPWDPGDYGYTF. The CDR3 nucleotides are TGTGCCAGCAGCCCTTGGGATCCGGGGGACTATGGCTACACCTTC.

This chain uses TRBV6-5 with TRBJ2-2; D may be TRBD2 (5 bases). The CDR3 contains 16 residues. In germline, CDR1 is MNHEY, CDR2 SVGAGI. With 0 bases removed from V and 1 base from J, the gap between germline ends came to 9 bases. The CDR3 coding sequence is TGTGCCAGCAGTTACTCCAGGACTTTGAACACCGGGGAGCTGTTTTTT. Translating gives CASSYSRTLNTGELFF.

This clonotype was recorded a few times. The genes are TRBV5-1 and TRBJ1-1; D not certain. Looked up from germline, CDR1 is SGHRS and CDR2 is YFSETQ. The CDR3 is made up of 14 amino acids. V was shortened by 0 bases and J by 0 bases, with 6 bases between the two germline ends. DNA for the CDR3: TGCGCCAGCAGCTTGGAGACAATGAACACTGAAGCTTTCTTT. Residues: CASSLETMNTEAFF. The entire variable domain, with the rest obtained from reference TRBV5-1 and TRBJ1-1, is as follows: KAGVTQTPRYLIKTRGQQVTLSCSPISGHRSVSWYQQTPGQGLQFLFEYFSETQRNKGNFPGRFSGRQFSNSRSEMNVSTLELGDSALYLCASSLETMNTEAFFGQGTRLTVV.